The 28 T cell receptor beta chains listed next were all sequenced from one sample in a study of shared clonotypes between healthy human individuals. Libraries were prepared by immunoSEQ multiplex PCR; TCRdb keeps only in-frame clonotypes and omits some of them. The data show about 1.5 million clones, roughly 96% seen once. Input material: naive CD4+ T cells sorted from blood. Subset described: CD45RA+ positively selected. Receptors originate from a man aged 25 to 45 in good health.

In regard to this clone: This specimen includes other DNA sequences encoding the same CDR3. The V and J genes are TRBV5-1 and TRBJ2-5; 8 bases align to TRBD1. Germline assignment: CDR1 SGHRS and CDR2 YFSETQ. Unmatched junction bases numbered 6, after V lost 7 bases and J lost 1 base. The CDR3 is 14 residues long. The DNA of the CDR3 is TGCGCCAGCTCCCTTACAGGGGGCCAAGAGACCCAGTACTTC. Protein: CASSLTGGQETQYF.

This chain links TRBV28 with TRBJ1-5; 8 bases line up with TRBD1. The CDR3 loop spans 16 amino acids. J gave up 5 bases and V 5 bases, and 11 bases lay outside the gene matches. Germline loops: CDR1 MDHEN, CDR2 SYDVKM. The CDR3 is CASSRPTGARDQPQHF. CDR3 DNA sequence: TGTGCCAGCAGTCGACCGACAGGGGCGAGGGATCAGCCCCAGCATTTT.

V and J are TRBV13 and TRBJ1-2; TRBD1 is a possible D gene (6 bases). Germline CDR1 reads PRHDT; CDR2 reads FYEKMQ (reference sequence). This CDR3 region has 14 residues. V lost 2 bases, J lost 5 bases, and 12 bases lay in between. The CDR3 region is CASSLKGGNYGYTF. The DNA of the CDR3 is TGTGCCAGCAGCTTAAAAGGGGGAAATTATGGCTACACCTTC.

The rearrangement links TRBV5-1 to TRBJ2-7; D not resolved. Trimming left V 1 base short and J 0 bases short, with 8 bases between. CDR1 is SGHRS and CDR2 is YFSETQ in the germline V gene. This CDR3 has 14 amino acids. The CDR3 DNA follows: TGCGCCAGCAGCTTGTCCCAGAACTCCTACGAGCAGTACTTC. Translated: CASSLSQNSYEQYF.

This chain connects TRBV28 to TRBJ1-5; D gene unclear. The CDR3 consists of 12 residues. The V end lost 11 bases, the J end lost 3 bases, and 11 bases lay between the germline ends. Per germline, CDR1 MDHEN and CDR2 SYDVKM. The CDR3 nucleotides read TGTGCCCACCGGGGAAACAATCAGCCCCAGCATTTT. Translated, it gives CAHRGNNQPQHF.

The CDR3 loop is CASSHGTEPQETQYF. The CDR3 region has the DNA TGTGCCAGCTCGCACGGAACAGAGCCTCAAGAGACCCAGTACTTC. The V and J genes are TRBV18 and TRBJ2-5, with D uncertain. The germline V gene encodes CDR1 KGHSH and CDR2 LQKENI. Trimming removed 6 bases from V and 2 bases from J, with 16 bases in between. The CDR3 runs 15 residues.

This chain connects TRBV5-1 to TRBJ2-3; D might be TRBD2 (5 bases). Germline-derived CDR1 and CDR2 are SGHRS and YFSETQ. V lost 0 bases and J lost 9, with 20 bases in between. CDR3 length: 16 amino acids. The CDR3 DNA reads as TGCGCCAGCAGCTTGGCCGGATCGGCCAATGGGGAGACGCAGTATTTT. It encodes CASSLAGSANGETQYF.

In its sample, this clone was seen once. The chain recombines TRBV28 with TRBJ1-2; possibly TRBD1 for D (5 bases). V shed 1 base and J shed 3 bases, with 12 bases lying between them. Germline lookup yields CDR1 MDHEN and CDR2 SYDVKM. The CDR3 runs to 15 residues. In DNA, the CDR3 is TGTGCCAGCAGTTTATTCGGGGGGTCGTACTATGGCTACACCTTC. Translated, it gives CASSLFGGSYYGYTF.

On this clone itself: Germline and junction disagree at one end, which may indicate a read error. The rearrangement uses TRBV18 and TRBJ2-5; D uncertain. The CDR3 runs 13 residues. CDR1 and CDR2 (germline): KGHSH, LQKENI. The CDR3: CASSPQNQKTQYF. CDR3 DNA sequence: TGTGCCAGCTCACCACAGAACCAAAAGACCCAGTACTTC. The whole variable domain, filled in from reference TRBV18 and TRBJ2-5, reads NAGVMQNPRHLVRRRGQEARLRCSPMKGHSHVYWYRQLPEEGLKFMVYLQKENIIDESGMPKERFSAEFPKEGPSILRIQQVVRGDSAAYFCASSPQNQKTQYFGPGTRLLVL.

The chain has TRBV7-9 and TRBJ2-2; D remains ambiguous. CDR1 SEHNR and CDR2 FQNEAQ come from the germline V gene (reference sequence). There are 15 residues in the CDR3. V shed 5 bases and J shed 6 bases, with 16 bases lying between them. The CDR3 nucleotides are TGTGCCAGCAGCAATCCGGACCTCGCGGCCGGGGAGCTGTTTTTT. Translated: CASSNPDLAAGELFF.

The rearrangement joins TRBV4-3 to TRBJ2-3; a weak D match, TRBD1 (6 bases). CDR1 is LGHNA, CDR2 YSLEER, per germline. The CDR3 spans 14 residues. With 3 bases removed from V and 3 bases from J, the gap between germline ends came to 10 bases. The chain's CDR3 is CASSQSGATDTQYF. Written as DNA, the CDR3 is TGCGCCAGCAGCCAGTCAGGGGCTACAGATACGCAGTATTTT.

This chain connects TRBV18 to TRBJ2-7; 7 positions agree with TRBD1. Per the germline V gene, CDR1 is KGHSH and CDR2 is LQKENI. Trimming removed 4 bases from V and 2 bases from J; junction bases left unmatched: 5. CDR3 size: 14 residues. The CDR3 sequence: CASSRGTAPYEQYF. The DNA for the CDR3 is TGTGCCAGCTCACGGGGGACAGCCCCCTACGAGCAGTACTTC. The entire variable domain, with the rest obtained from reference TRBV18 and TRBJ2-7, is as follows: NAGVMQNPRHLVRRRGQEARLRCSPMKGHSHVYWYRQLPEEGLKFMVYLQKENIIDESGMPKERFSAEFPKEGPSILRIQQVVRGDSAAYFCASSRGTAPYEQYFGPGTRLTVT.

This clone was counted a single time. The V and J genes are TRBV11-2 and TRBJ2-1; 7 bases align to TRBD2. This CDR3 contains 14 residues. Germline CDR1 SGHAT, CDR2 FQNNGV. The ends lost 4 bases at V and 9 bases at J; junction bases unmatched: 9. The CDR3 loop is CASSSGLPGGEQFF. CDR3 nucleotides: TGTGCCAGCAGCTCGGGACTACCGGGGGGTGAGCAGTTCTTC.

The chain has TRBV10-2 and TRBJ2-1; D remains ambiguous. Germline CDR1 and CDR2: WSHSY and SAAADI. Deletions cut 6 bases from V and 10 bases from J, with 13 bases between. This CDR3 is built from 12 residues. In DNA form, the CDR3 reads TGCGCCAGCAGGCGAGTGGTAATGGAGCAGTTCTTC. Encoded protein: CASRRVVMEQFF.

The chain is built from TRBV2 and TRBJ1-4, with no clear D. V lost 0 bases and J lost 8, with 10 bases in between. Germline CDR1 and CDR2: SNHLY and FYNNEI. The CDR3 extends over 14 amino acids. DNA of the CDR3: TGTGCCAGCAGTGAAGCACCTCGAAAGGAAAAACTGTTTTTT. Protein: CASSEAPRKEKLFF.

Worth noting for this clone: Other nucleotide sequences from this sample produce the same CDR3. V and J are TRBV18 and TRBJ2-7; D gene unclear. Trimming took 3 bases from V and 0 from J, leaving 9 bases between them. Germline V gene sequence: CDR1 KGHSH, CDR2 LQKENI. This CDR3 region has 14 residues. The chain's CDR3 is CASSPPLSSYEQYF. In DNA form, the CDR3 reads TGTGCCAGCTCACCCCCCTTAAGCTCCTACGAGCAGTACTTC.

The chain employs TRBV18 and TRBJ2-3; a possible D gene is TRBD2 (6 bases). The CDR3 is 18 amino acids. Germline V lookup: CDR1 KGHSH, CDR2 LQKENI. Deletions cut 0 bases from V and 0 bases from J, with 16 bases between. Written as DNA, the CDR3 is TGTGCCAGCTCACCACCAAAAACTTCAGGGAGGAGCACAGATACGCAGTATTTT. Amino acid sequence: CASSPPKTSGRSTDTQYF.

V gene TRBV11-2 combines with J gene TRBJ2-2; TRBD1 might be the D (5 bases). The CDR3 is 15 amino acids. CDR1 is SGHAT and CDR2 is FQNNGV in the germline V gene. V lost 7 bases and J 0 bases, leaving 12 bases between the germline ends. The CDR3 nucleotides read TGTGCCAGCACCTTGGGGCACCCGAACACCGGGGAGCTGTTTTTT. Protein product: CASTLGHPNTGELFF. Combining the CDR3 with reference TRBV11-2 and TRBJ2-2 gives the whole variable domain EAGVAQSPRYKIIEKRQSVAFWCNPISGHATLYWYQQILGQGPKLLIQFQNNGVVDDSQLPKDRFSAERLKGVDSTLKIQPAKLEDSAVYLCASTLGHPNTGELFFGEGSRLTVL.

The J gene is TRBJ1-1, the V gene TRBV18, with TRBD1 identical over 8 bases. The J segment lost 1 base and the V segment lost 2 bases, leaving 6 bases of the junction unmatched. Germline V lookup: CDR1 KGHSH, CDR2 LQKENI. This CDR3 contains 16 residues. The CDR3 DNA reads TGTGCCAGCTCACCATCCGGACAGGGATGGAACACTGAAGCTTTCTTT. Its translation is CASSPSGQGWNTEAFF.

This clone is a singleton in its sample. This chain joins TRBV10-3 and TRBJ2-7; weak D call: TRBD1 (5 bases). Trimming pared 6 bases from V and 3 bases from J, leaving 21 bases between. The germline V gene encodes CDR1 ENHRY and CDR2 SYGVKD. CDR3 length equals 16 residues. The DNA for the CDR3 is TGTGCCATCAGAGCAGACAGAATAAAATTTGGCTACGAGCAGTACTTC. It codes for CAIRADRIKFGYEQYF.

The chain joins TRBV29-1 to TRBJ1-2; D uncertain. CDR3 length: 11 amino acids. Trimming removed 6 bases from V and 7 bases from J, with 12 bases in between. Germline V CDR1 and CDR2: SQVTM, ANQGSEA. This CDR3 is CSVEWAGGYTF. CDR3 nucleotide sequence: TGCAGCGTCGAGTGGGCGGGTGGCTACACCTTC.

This clone was seen only a few times. V and J are TRBV30 and TRBJ2-6; TRBD1 aligns across 8 bases. V shed 3 bases, J shed 1 base, and the junction held 5 bases outside the gene matches. In germline, CDR1 is GTSNPN, CDR2 SVGIG (reference sequence). The CDR3 runs to 16 residues. CDR3 residues: CAWRKTGASGANVLTF. DNA for the CDR3: TGTGCCTGGAGGAAGACAGGGGCATCTGGGGCCAACGTCCTGACTTTC.

A remark on this clone: Other DNA sequences in this specimen translate into the identical CDR3. The rearrangement joins TRBV10-2 to TRBJ1-5; D gene uncertain. V was trimmed by 0 bases and J by 0 bases, leaving 9 bases between them. The CDR3 is 16 residues long. Germline CDR1 and CDR2: WSHSY and SAAADI. The CDR3 nucleotides read TGCGCCAGCAGTGAGTCGCCCGGGAATAGCAATCAGCCCCAGCATTTT. This sequence encodes CASSESPGNSNQPQHF.

The chain combines TRBV7-9 with TRBJ2-5; D is unclear. V was shortened by 0 bases and J by 2 bases, with 10 bases between the two germline ends. This CDR3 is 15 amino acids long. Germline CDR1 reads SEHNR; CDR2 reads FQNEAQ (reference sequence). The DNA of the CDR3 is TGTGCCAGCAGCTTAGCGTTGGCGAATCAAGAGACCCAGTACTTC. The encoded protein is CASSLALANQETQYF.

This sequence joins TRBV19 and TRBJ1-5, with TRBD1 matching 7 bases. Trimming removed 5 bases from V and 3 bases from J; junction bases left unmatched: 4. The germline gives CDR1 LNHDA, CDR2 SQIVND (reference sequence). This CDR3 region has 14 residues. CDR3 sequence: CASSADRVNQPQHF. CDR3 DNA sequence: TGTGCCAGTAGTGCAGACAGGGTCAATCAGCCCCAGCATTTT.

The chain carries TRBV5-1 and TRBJ2-1; maybe TRBD1 (6 bases). Germline V gives CDR1 SGHRS, CDR2 YFSETQ. The V end lost 4 bases, the J end lost 0 bases, and 32 bases lay between the germline ends. This CDR3 region has 22 residues. This chain's CDR3 is CASSHILGMGSINRASYNEQFF. Here the CDR3 DNA reads TGCGCCAGCAGCCACATATTGGGGATGGGATCCATAAACAGGGCCTCCTACAATGAGCAGTTCTTC.

V usage is TRBV6-1 and J usage is TRBJ1-1; D gene unclear. The CDR3 has 15 residues. Trimming stripped 5 bases from V and 4 bases from J, with 17 bases between. CDR1 is MNHNS and CDR2 is SASEGT in the germline V gene. The CDR3 nucleotides read TGTGCCAGCAGTCGGCTCCTGTCGGGTGGCACTGAAGCTTTCTTT. Translation gives CASSRLLSGGTEAFF.

V and J are TRBV6-6 and TRBJ1-2; tentative D call: TRBD1 (5 bases). Germline V gene data show CDR1 as MNHNY and CDR2 as SVGAGI (reference sequence). The CDR3 extends over 14 amino acids. Trimming took 6 bases from V and 1 from J, leaving 12 bases between them. The CDR3 coding sequence is TGTGCCAGCAGACTCGAGGGGCTTAACTATGGCTACACCTTC. The encoded protein is CASRLEGLNYGYTF.